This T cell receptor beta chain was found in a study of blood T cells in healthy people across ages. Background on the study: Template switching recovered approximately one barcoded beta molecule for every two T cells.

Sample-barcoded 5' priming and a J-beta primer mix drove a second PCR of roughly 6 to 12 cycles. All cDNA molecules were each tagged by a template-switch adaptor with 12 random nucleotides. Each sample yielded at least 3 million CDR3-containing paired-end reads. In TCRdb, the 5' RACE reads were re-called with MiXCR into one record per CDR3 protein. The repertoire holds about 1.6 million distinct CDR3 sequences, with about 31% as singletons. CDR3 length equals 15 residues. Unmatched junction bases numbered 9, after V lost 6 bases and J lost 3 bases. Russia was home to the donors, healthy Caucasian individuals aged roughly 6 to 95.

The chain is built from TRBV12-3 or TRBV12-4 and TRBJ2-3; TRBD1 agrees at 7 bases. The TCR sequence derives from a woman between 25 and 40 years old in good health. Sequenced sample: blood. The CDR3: CASRVGRGITDTQYF. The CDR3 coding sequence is TGTGCCAGCAGGGTCGGCAGGGGGATAACAGATACGCAGTATTTT.